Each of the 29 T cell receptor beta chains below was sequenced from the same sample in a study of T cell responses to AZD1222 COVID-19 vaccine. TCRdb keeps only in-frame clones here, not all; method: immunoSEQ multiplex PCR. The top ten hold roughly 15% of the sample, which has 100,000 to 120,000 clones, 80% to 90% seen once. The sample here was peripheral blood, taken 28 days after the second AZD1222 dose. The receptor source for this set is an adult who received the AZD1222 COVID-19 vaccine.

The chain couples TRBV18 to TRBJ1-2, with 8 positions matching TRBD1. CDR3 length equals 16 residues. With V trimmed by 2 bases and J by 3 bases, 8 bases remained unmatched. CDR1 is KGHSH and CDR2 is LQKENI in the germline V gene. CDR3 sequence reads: CASSPVQGAPDYGYTF. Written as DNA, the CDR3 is TGTGCCAGCTCACCAGTTCAGGGGGCGCCGGACTATGGCTACACCTTC.

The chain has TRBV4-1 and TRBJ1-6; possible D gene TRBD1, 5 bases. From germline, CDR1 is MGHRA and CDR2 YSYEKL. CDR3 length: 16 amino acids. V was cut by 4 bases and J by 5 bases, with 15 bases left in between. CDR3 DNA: TGCGCCAGCAGCCTTATGACAGATTTCAATAATTCACCCCTCCACTTT. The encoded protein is CASSLMTDFNNSPLHF.

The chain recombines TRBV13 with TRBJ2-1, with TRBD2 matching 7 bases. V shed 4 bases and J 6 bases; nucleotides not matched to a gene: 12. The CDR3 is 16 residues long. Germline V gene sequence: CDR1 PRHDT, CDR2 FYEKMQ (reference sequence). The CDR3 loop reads CASSSPTSSAGNEQFF. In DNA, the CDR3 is TGTGCCAGCAGCTCACCGACTAGCTCCGCAGGCAATGAGCAGTTCTTC.

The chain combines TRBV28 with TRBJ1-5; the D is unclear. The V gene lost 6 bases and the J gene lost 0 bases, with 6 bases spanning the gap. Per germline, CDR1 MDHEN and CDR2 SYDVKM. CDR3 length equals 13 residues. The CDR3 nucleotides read TGTGCCAGCAGCGAAAATAGCAATCAGCCCCAGCATTTT. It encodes CASSENSNQPQHF.

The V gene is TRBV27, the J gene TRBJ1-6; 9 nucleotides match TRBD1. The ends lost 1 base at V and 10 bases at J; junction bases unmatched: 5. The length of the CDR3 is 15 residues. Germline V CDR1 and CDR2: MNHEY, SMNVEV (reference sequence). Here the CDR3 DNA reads TGTGCCAGCAGTTTATTGGGGACAGGGATCTCACCCCTCCACTTT. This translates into CASSLLGTGISPLHF.

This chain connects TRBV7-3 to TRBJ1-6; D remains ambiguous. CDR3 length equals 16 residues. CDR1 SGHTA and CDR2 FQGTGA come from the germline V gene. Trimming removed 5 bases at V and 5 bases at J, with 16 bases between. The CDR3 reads CASSLGRVGNNSPLHF. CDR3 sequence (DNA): TGTGCCAGCAGCCTGGGGAGGGTTGGGAATAATTCACCCCTCCACTTT.

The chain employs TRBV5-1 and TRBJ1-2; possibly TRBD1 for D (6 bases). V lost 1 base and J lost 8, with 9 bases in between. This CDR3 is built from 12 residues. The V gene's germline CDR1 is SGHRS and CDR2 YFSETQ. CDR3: CASSLTGQGYTF. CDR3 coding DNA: TGCGCCAGCAGCTTGACAGGGCAGGGCTACACCTTC.

CDR3 DNA: TGTGCCAGCAGCTTATCGACGCGGAATGGCTACACCTTC. It translates to CASSLSTRNGYTF. The chain employs TRBV5-6 and TRBJ1-2, with D unclear. V gave up 2 bases and J gave up 6 bases, with 11 bases separating them. Per the germline V gene, CDR1 is SGHDT and CDR2 is YYEEEE. The CDR3 runs 13 residues. Full variable domain (rest looked up from reference TRBV5-6 and TRBJ1-2): DAGVTQSPTHLIKTRGQQVTLRCSPKSGHDTVSWYQQALGQGPQFIFQYYEEEERQRGNFPDRFSGHQFPNYSSELNVNALLLGDSALYLCASSLSTRNGYTFGSGTRLTVV.

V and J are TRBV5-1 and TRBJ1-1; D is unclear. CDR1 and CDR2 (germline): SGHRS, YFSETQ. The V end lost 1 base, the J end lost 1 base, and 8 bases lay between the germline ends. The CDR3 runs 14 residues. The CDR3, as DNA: TGCGCCAGCAGCTTGACGTCGTCGAACACTGAAGCTTTCTTT. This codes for CASSLTSSNTEAFF.

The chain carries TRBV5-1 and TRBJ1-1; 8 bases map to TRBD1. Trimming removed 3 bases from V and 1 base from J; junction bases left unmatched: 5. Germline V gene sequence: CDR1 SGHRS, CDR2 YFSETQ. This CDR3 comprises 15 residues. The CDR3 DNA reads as TGCGCCAGCAGCTCTCAGGGGGCGGCGAACACTGAAGCTTTCTTT. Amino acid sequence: CASSSQGAANTEAFF.

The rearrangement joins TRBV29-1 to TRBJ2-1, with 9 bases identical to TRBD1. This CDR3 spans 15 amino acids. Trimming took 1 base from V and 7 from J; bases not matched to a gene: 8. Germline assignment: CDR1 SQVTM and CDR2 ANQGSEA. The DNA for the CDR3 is TGCAGCGTTGAAGGTAGGGACAGGGTTTGGAATGAGCAGTTCTTC. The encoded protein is CSVEGRDRVWNEQFF.

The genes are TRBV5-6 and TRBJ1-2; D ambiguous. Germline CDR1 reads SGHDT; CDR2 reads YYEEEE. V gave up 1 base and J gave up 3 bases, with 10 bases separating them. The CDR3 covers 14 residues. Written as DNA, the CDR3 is TGTGCCAGCAGCTTGTTTAATCAGGACTATGGCTACACCTTC. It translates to CASSLFNQDYGYTF.

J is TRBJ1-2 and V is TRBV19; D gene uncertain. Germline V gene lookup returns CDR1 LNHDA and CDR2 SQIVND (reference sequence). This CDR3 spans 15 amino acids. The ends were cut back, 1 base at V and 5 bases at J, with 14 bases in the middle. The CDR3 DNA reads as TGTGCCAGTAGTATAGCCCCAGGAAAAGGATATGGCTACACCTTC. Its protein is CASSIAPGKGYGYTF.

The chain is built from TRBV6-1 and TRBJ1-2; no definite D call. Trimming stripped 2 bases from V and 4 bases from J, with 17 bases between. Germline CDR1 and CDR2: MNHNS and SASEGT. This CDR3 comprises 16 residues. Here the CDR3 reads CASSELALSYLYGYTF. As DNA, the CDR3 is TGTGCCAGCAGTGAATTAGCTCTAAGTTATCTCTATGGCTACACCTTC.

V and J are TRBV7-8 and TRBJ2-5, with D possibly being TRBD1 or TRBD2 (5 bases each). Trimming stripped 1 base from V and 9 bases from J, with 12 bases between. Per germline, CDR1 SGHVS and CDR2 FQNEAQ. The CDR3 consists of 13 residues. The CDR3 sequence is CASSLEVGTPQYF. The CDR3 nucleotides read TGTGCCAGCAGCTTAGAGGTGGGGACCCCCCAGTACTTC.

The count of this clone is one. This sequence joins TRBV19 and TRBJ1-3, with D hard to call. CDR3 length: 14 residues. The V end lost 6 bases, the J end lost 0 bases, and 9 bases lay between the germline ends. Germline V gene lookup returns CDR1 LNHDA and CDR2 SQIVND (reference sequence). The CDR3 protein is CASSQKSSGNTIYF. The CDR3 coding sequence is TGTGCCAGTAGCCAAAAATCCTCTGGAAACACCATATATTTT.

This CDR3 is CASSELSRVQPQHF. The CDR3 coding sequence is TGTGCCAGCAGTGAACTCTCTAGGGTTCAGCCCCAGCATTTT. The chain uses TRBV6-1 and TRBJ1-5; no clear D gene. V was shortened by 2 bases and J by 6 bases, with 11 bases between the two germline ends. Germline assignment: CDR1 MNHNS and CDR2 SASEGT. The CDR3 has 14 amino acids.

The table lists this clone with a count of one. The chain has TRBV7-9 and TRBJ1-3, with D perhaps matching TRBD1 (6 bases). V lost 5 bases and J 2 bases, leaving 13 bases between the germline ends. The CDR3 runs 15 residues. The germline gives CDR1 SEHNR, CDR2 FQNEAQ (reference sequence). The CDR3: CASSPTGWTGNTIYF. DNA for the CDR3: TGTGCCAGCAGCCCCACAGGGTGGACTGGAAACACCATATATTTT.

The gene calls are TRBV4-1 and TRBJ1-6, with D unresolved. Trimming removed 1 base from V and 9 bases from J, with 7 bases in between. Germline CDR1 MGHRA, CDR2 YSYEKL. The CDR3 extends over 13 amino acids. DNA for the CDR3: TGCGCCAGCAGCCAAGCCGGGGTTTCACCCCTCCACTTT. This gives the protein CASSQAGVSPLHF.

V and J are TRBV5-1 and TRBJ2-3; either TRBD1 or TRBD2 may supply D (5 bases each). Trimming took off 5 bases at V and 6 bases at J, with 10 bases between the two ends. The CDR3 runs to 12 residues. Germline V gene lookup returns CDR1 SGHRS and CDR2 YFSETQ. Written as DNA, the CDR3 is TGCGCCAGCAGGGAGTGGGGGGATACGCAGTATTTT. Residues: CASREWGDTQYF.

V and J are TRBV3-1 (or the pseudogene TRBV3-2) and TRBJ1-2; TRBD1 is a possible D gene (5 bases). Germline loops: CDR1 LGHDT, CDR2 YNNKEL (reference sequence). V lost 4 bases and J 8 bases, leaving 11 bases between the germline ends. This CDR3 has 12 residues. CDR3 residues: CASSPGQKGYTF. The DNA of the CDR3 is TGTGCCAGCAGCCCGGGGCAGAAGGGCTACACCTTC.

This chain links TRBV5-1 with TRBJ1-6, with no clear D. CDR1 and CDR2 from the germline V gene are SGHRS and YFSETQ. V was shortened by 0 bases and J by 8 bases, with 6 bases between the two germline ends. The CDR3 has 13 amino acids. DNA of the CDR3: TGCGCCAGCAGCTTGGTTGAGGATTCACCCCTCCACTTT. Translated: CASSLVEDSPLHF. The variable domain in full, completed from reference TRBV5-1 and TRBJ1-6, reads KAGVTQTPRYLIKTRGQQVTLSCSPISGHRSVSWYQQTPGQGLQFLFEYFSETQRNKGNFPGRFSGRQFSNSRSEMNVSTLELGDSALYLCASSLVEDSPLHFGNGTRLTVT.

The CDR3 is CASSLQGQAPLTDTQYF. The CDR3, as DNA: TGTGCCAGCAGTTTACAGGGACAGGCTCCCCTCACAGATACGCAGTATTTT. V is TRBV28 and J is TRBJ2-3; 8 nucleotides agree with TRBD1. CDR3 length: 17 amino acids. V gave up 2 bases and J gave up 2 bases; unmatched junction bases: 9. The germline V gene has CDR1 MDHEN and CDR2 SYDVKM.

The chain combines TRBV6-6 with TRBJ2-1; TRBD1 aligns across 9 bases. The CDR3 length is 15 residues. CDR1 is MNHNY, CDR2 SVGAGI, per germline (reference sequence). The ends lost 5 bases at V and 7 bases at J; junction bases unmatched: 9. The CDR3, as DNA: TGTGCCAGCAGTCAACAGGGGGCGGATATTAATGAGCAGTTCTTC. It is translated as CASSQQGADINEQFF.

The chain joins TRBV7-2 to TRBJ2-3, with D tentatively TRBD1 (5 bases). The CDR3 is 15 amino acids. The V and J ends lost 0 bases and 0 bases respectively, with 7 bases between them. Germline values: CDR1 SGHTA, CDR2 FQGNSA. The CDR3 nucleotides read TGTGCCAGCAGCTTAGCGTGGGGCAGCACAGATACGCAGTATTTT. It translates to CASSLAWGSTDTQYF. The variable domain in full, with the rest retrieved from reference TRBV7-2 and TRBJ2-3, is GAGVSQSPSNKVTEKGKDVELRCDPISGHTALYWYRQSLGQGLEFLIYFQGNSAPDKSGLPSDRFSAERTGGSVSTLTIQRTQQEDSAVYLCASSLAWGSTDTQYFGPGTRLTVL.

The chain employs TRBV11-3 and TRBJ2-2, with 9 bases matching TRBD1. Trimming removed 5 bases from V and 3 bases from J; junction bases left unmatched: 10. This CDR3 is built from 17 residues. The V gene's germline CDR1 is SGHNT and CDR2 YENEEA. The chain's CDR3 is CASSRMGRQGDTGELFF. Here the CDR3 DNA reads TGTGCCAGCAGCAGGATGGGGCGACAGGGGGACACCGGGGAGCTGTTTTTT.

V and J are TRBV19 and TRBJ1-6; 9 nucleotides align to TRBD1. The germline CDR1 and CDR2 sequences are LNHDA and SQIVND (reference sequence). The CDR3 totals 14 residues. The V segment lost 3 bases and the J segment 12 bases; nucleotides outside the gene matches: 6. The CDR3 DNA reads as TGTGCCAGTAGTATGAGACAGGGGGGCGGACCCCTCCACTTT. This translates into CASSMRQGGGPLHF.

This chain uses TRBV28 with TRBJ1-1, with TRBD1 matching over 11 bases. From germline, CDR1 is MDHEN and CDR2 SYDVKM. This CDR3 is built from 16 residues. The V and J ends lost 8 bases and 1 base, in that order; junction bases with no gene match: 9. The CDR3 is CASCPDRGQGNTEAFF. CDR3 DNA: TGTGCCAGCTGCCCGGACAGGGGGCAGGGGAACACTGAAGCTTTCTTT. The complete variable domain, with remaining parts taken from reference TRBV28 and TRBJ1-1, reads DVKVTQSSRYLVKRTGEKVFLECVQDMDHENMFWYRQDPGLGLRLIYFSYDVKMKEKGDIPEGYSVSREKKERFSLILESASTNQTSMYLCASCPDRGQGNTEAFFGQGTRLTVV.

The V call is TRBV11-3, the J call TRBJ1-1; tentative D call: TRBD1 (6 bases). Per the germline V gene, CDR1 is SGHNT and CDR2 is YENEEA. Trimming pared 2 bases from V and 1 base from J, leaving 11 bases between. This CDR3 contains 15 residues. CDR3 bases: TGTGCCAGCAGCTTATTAGGGGGGGAGAACACTGAAGCTTTCTTT. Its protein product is CASSLLGGENTEAFF.